The 27 T cell receptor beta chains given below trace back to one sample, sequenced in a study of T cells in Graves' hyperthyroidism and ophthalmopathy (dated by TCRdb to about 2019). Library prep was done by multiplex PCR. These reads were obtained on an Illumina HiSeq 2000. Amplification of TCR beta CDR3 regions was carried out from RNA transcripts. For the first round of RT-PCR on the TCR CDR3, the HTBI primer set was used together with the Qiagen OneStep RT-PCR kit. Clones were called with MiXCR by TCRdb after fastp trimmed the public reads at Q25, and only in-frame beta chains were retained. CDR3 protein sequences are deduplicated, and each keeps its most common genes and DNA. The sample records about 410,000 distinct CDR3 sequences, more than 14% of which are singletons. In total, the top ten clones hold around 20% of the sample. Source material: blood. These receptors came from a young woman with Graves' ophthalmopathy.

This clonotype was counted at least ten times. This chain connects TRBV20-1 to TRBJ1-1; D unclear. This CDR3 is built from 14 residues. Germline V gene sequence: CDR1 DFQATT, CDR2 SNEGSKA (reference sequence). V lost 5 bases and J 1 base, leaving 14 bases between the germline ends. The DNA for the CDR3 is TGCAGTGCTCCGGGCCGGGCAGGGAACACTGAAGCTTTCTTT. Translation: CSAPGRAGNTEAFF.

This clonotype was observed many times. This sequence joins TRBV19 and TRBJ1-5; D is perhaps TRBD1 (6 bases). Germline CDR1 is LNHDA and CDR2 is SQIVND (reference sequence). CDR3 length: 13 amino acids. With 9 bases removed from V and 3 bases from J, the gap between germline ends came to 12 bases. This CDR3 reads CASTGFNNQPQHF. DNA of the CDR3: TGTGCCAGCACAGGGTTTAACAATCAGCCCCAGCATTTT. The variable domain in full, with the rest retrieved from reference TRBV19 and TRBJ1-5, is DGGITQSPKYLFRKEGQNVTLSCEQNLNHDAMYWYRQDPGQGLRLIYYSQIVNDFQKGDIAEGYSVSREKKESFPLTVTSAQKNPTAFYLCASTGFNNQPQHFGDGTRLSIL.

In its sample, this clonotype was seen a few times. The chain employs TRBV12-3 or TRBV12-4 and TRBJ2-3; TRBD2 matches at 7 bases. With V trimmed by 6 bases and J by 6 bases, 6 bases remained unmatched. CDR3 length: 13 amino acids. The CDR3 DNA sequence: TGTGCCAGCAGAGAATACGGGGGGGATACGCAGTATTTT. This sequence encodes CASREYGGDTQYF.

This clonotype has a count of ten or more. The chain has TRBV4-1 and TRBJ1-5; D is ambiguous. Trimming cost V 0 bases and J 3 bases, with 12 bases left between them. The CDR3 covers 16 residues. Germline lookup yields CDR1 MGHRA and CDR2 YSYEKL. This CDR3 is CASSQDRGTNNQPQHF. Written as DNA, the CDR3 is TGCGCCAGCAGCCAAGATAGAGGCACTAACAATCAGCCCCAGCATTTT.

This clonotype has ten or more counts. The chain uses TRBV20-1 and TRBJ1-1; a weak D match, TRBD1 (6 bases). V dropped 6 bases and J dropped 1 base, with 15 bases sitting between them. CDR1 and CDR2 (germline): DFQATT, SNEGSKA (reference sequence). The CDR3 consists of 14 residues. The CDR3 region has the DNA TGCAGTGCCCTCCGGGGGGCAGGGAACACTGAAGCTTTCTTT. This gives the protein CSALRGAGNTEAFF.

This clonotype was counted many times. The gene calls are TRBV29-1 and TRBJ2-3, with 14 bases aligning to TRBD2. The CDR3 loop spans 17 amino acids. J was trimmed by 0 bases and V by 4 bases; bases with no gene match: 6. CDR1 and CDR2 (germline): SQVTM, ANQGSEA. The CDR3 protein is CSVGLAGGLVSTDTQYF. CDR3 nucleotides: TGCAGCGTTGGACTAGCGGGGGGGCTTGTGAGCACAGATACGCAGTATTTT.

This clonotype was recorded many times. The rearrangement uses TRBV28 and TRBJ1-5; D is possibly TRBD1 (6 bases). This CDR3 comprises 15 residues. Trimming left V 6 bases short and J 1 base short, with 13 bases between. Germline CDR1 MDHEN, CDR2 SYDVKM. CDR3 amino acids: CASRTGTPSNQPQHF. As DNA, the CDR3 is TGTGCCAGCAGGACCGGGACACCGAGCAATCAGCCCCAGCATTTT.

Worth noting for this clonotype: A much more abundant neighbour one base away suggests this may be a read error. The V gene is TRBV14, the J gene TRBJ2-7, with D perhaps matching TRBD1 (5 bases). CDR1 is SGHDN, CDR2 FVKESK, per germline. CDR3 length equals 14 residues. CDR3 nucleotides: TGTGTCAGCAGCCAAGACAGTCATGCCTACGAGCAGTACTTC. Translated, it gives CVSSQDSHAYEQYF.

The table lists this clonotype with a few counts. The chain links TRBV30 to TRBJ1-2; 9 bases are shared with TRBD1. In germline, CDR1 is GTSNPN, CDR2 SVGIG (reference sequence). V dropped 3 bases and J dropped 7; count of bases not matched to a gene: 6. CDR3 size: 13 residues. CDR3 residues: CAWRDRGSGGYTF. The CDR3 DNA follows: TGTGCCTGGAGGGACAGGGGTTCGGGTGGCTACACCTTC.

CDR3 DNA sequence: TGTGCCAGCAGGCAGGGCTCCTATAATTCACCCCTCCACTTT. Residues: CASRQGSYNSPLHF. The chain couples TRBV6-1 to TRBJ1-6, with D possibly being TRBD1 (5 bases). Trimming left V 6 bases short and J 0 bases short, with 6 bases between. Germline loops: CDR1 MNHNS, CDR2 SASEGT. This CDR3 region has 14 residues.

This clonotype was recorded a few times. This may be a read error: a much more frequent sequence differs by one nucleotide. V is TRBV6-6 and J is TRBJ2-1, with a weak D call TRBD2 (5 bases). This CDR3 region has 17 residues. Germline assignment: CDR1 MNHNY and CDR2 SVGAGI (reference sequence). The CDR3 DNA sequence: TGTGCCAGCAGTTACTCGTCGCGGGCAATCGAATACAGTGAGCAGTTCTTC. It is translated as CASSYSSRAIEYSEQFF.

This rearrangement joins TRBV9 to TRBJ2-2, with 13 nucleotides matching TRBD2. The length of the CDR3 is 18 residues. With 4 bases clipped from V and 0 bases from J, the junction kept 6 bases outside the gene matches. Germline V gene data show CDR1 as SGDLS and CDR2 as YYNGEE. The DNA of the CDR3 is TGTGCCAGCAGCCATGGACTAGCGGGGGCGACGAACACCGGGGAGCTGTTTTTT. It yields the protein CASSHGLAGATNTGELFF.

With regard to this clonotype: A much larger clone lies a single base off, so this may be a read error. V gene TRBV19 combines with J gene TRBJ2-2; D possibly corresponds to TRBD2 (6 bases). Germline CDR1 reads LNHDA; CDR2 reads SQIVND (reference sequence). This CDR3 comprises 17 residues. CDR3 in DNA: TGTGCCAGTAGTCCCAGGGTGGGCGTCGCGAACACCGGGGGGCTGTTTTTT. Its protein is CASSPRVGVANTGGLFF.

This clonotype occurred a few times. This rearrangement joins TRBV19 to TRBJ2-5; no clear D. Germline values: CDR1 LNHDA, CDR2 SQIVND (reference sequence). CDR3 length: 13 residues. V was clipped by 3 bases and J by 1 base, with 6 bases between them. As DNA, the CDR3 is TGTGCCAGTAGTATTAATCCCCAAGAGACCCAGTACTTC. Translation: CASSINPQETQYF.

This clonotype showed up many times. The V call is TRBV6-5, the J call TRBJ2-2, with TRBD1 matching 7 bases. The CDR3 covers 17 residues. V shed 3 bases, J shed 0 bases, and the junction held 7 bases outside the gene matches. Germline V gene lookup returns CDR1 MNHEY and CDR2 SVGAGI. CDR3 coding DNA: TGTGCCAGCAGTTATCGCCCGACAGGGCCGAACACCGGGGAGCTGTTTTTT. This translates into CASSYRPTGPNTGELFF.

V is TRBV11-2 and J is TRBJ2-5; D call uncertain. The CDR3 has 11 amino acids. The germline V and J ends were trimmed by 8 bases and 4 bases, with 8 bases remaining between them. The germline V gene has CDR1 SGHAT and CDR2 FQNNGV. The CDR3 protein is CASSMGETQYF. In DNA, the CDR3 is TGTGCCAGCTCTATGGGAGAGACCCAGTACTTC.

The table lists this clonotype with many counts. The chain has TRBV7-8 and TRBJ1-6; tentative D call: TRBD1 (6 bases). The V end was cut by 5 bases, the J end by 8 bases, with 13 bases between. From germline, CDR1 is SGHVS and CDR2 FQNEAQ. CDR3 length: 14 residues. The CDR3: CASSQDGQYSPLHF. As DNA, the CDR3 is TGTGCCAGCAGCCAAGACGGACAGTATTCACCCCTCCACTTT.

This clonotype appeared many times. The chain uses TRBV2 and TRBJ2-6; D may match TRBD1 or TRBD2 (6 bases each). The CDR3 is 19 residues long. Between the trimmed V and J ends, which lost 11 bases and 4 bases, there was a span of 30 bases. Germline-derived CDR1 and CDR2 are SNHLY and FYNNEI. The CDR3 sequence: CAGLAGLNTGLAGANVLTF. CDR3 sequence (DNA): TGTGCCGGGCTCGCGGGGTTAAATACAGGGCTAGCGGGGGCCAACGTCCTGACTTTC.

The table lists this clonotype with a few counts. This chain links TRBV19 with TRBJ1-1; no clear D gene. With 6 bases removed from V and 1 base from J, the gap between germline ends came to 15 bases. The length of the CDR3 is 15 residues. The V gene's germline CDR1 is LNHDA and CDR2 SQIVND (reference sequence). CDR3 sequence (DNA): TGTGCCAGTAGGAGGATCGGAGGGCCGAACACTGAAGCTTTCTTT. Translation: CASRRIGGPNTEAFF.

This clonotype was observed many times. The rearrangement links TRBV12-3 or TRBV12-4 to TRBJ1-2, with D possibly matching TRBD1 (5 bases). The V end was cut by 1 base, the J end by 7 bases, with 16 bases between. The CDR3 sequence is 15 residues long. CDR3 sequence (DNA): TGTGCCAGCAGTTTAGTAGTTGTCCAGGGCAGTGGCTACACCTTC. Amino acid sequence: CASSLVVVQGSGYTF.

The table lists this clonotype with many counts. This chain links TRBV3-1 with TRBJ2-3; tentatively, D is TRBD2 (6 bases). CDR1 is LGHDT and CDR2 is YNNKEL in the germline V gene (reference sequence). The V end was cut by 6 bases, the J end by 2 bases, with 15 bases between. The CDR3 consists of 15 residues. CDR3 loop: CASSGAGGSTDTQYF. The CDR3 nucleotides are TGTGCCAGCAGTGGAGCCGGGGGTTCCACAGATACGCAGTATTTT.

To note about this clonotype: Germline and junction disagree at one end, which may indicate a read error. The CDR3 is CASGDSGELFF. CDR3 bases: TGTGCCAGCGGTGACAGCGGGGAGCTGTTTTTT. The V call is TRBV25-1, the J call TRBJ2-2, with D perhaps TRBD1 (5 bases). Germline lookup yields CDR1 MGHDK and CDR2 SYGVNS. The CDR3 is 11 amino acids. The entire variable domain, with the rest obtained from reference TRBV25-1 and TRBJ2-2, is as follows: EADIYQTPRYLVIGTGKKITLECSQTMGHDKMYWYQQDPGMELHLIHYSYGVNSTEKGDLSSESTVSRIRTEHFPLTLESARPSHTSQYLCASGDSGELFFGEGSRLTVL.

The table lists this clonotype with many counts. The chain links TRBV24-1 to TRBJ2-1, with a possible D match to TRBD1 (5 bases). Germline loops: CDR1 KGHDR, CDR2 SFDVKD. The CDR3 is 17 amino acids. V dropped 5 bases and J dropped 4 bases, with 20 bases sitting between them. The CDR3 loop reads CATSGPRRDSIYNEQFF. The CDR3 DNA sequence: TGTGCCACCAGTGGCCCCCGGAGAGACAGCATTTACAATGAGCAGTTCTTC.

This clonotype was recorded a few times. The chain links TRBV20-1 to TRBJ2-7; D is unclear. V was cut by 7 bases and J by 2 bases, with 12 bases left in between. Germline V gene sequence: CDR1 DFQATT, CDR2 SNEGSKA (reference sequence). This CDR3 region has 12 residues. Here the CDR3 reads CSVSQRTYEQYF. The CDR3 region has the DNA TGCAGTGTCTCCCAGCGAACCTACGAGCAGTACTTC.

The rearrangement links TRBV7-2 to TRBJ2-3; a weak D match, TRBD2 (6 bases). Germline CDR1 reads SGHTA; CDR2 reads FQGNSA. V was clipped by 1 base and J by 4 bases, with 9 bases between them. The CDR3 covers 14 residues. CDR3 in amino acids: CASSLVGRSDTQYF. CDR3 nucleotides: TGTGCCAGCAGCTTAGTGGGGAGGTCAGATACGCAGTATTTT.

This clonotype has a count of ten or more. This chain uses TRBV2 with TRBJ2-7; TRBD2 is a possible D gene (5 bases). Germline loops: CDR1 SNHLY, CDR2 FYNNEI. The germline V and J ends were trimmed by 3 bases and 6 bases, with 6 bases remaining between them. The CDR3 runs to 11 residues. The CDR3 here is CASSDLAEQYF. CDR3 sequence (DNA): TGTGCCAGCAGTGATCTAGCCGAGCAGTACTTC.

CDR3 amino acids: CASSTTGSMNTEAFF. CDR3 nucleotides: TGTGCCAGTAGTACCACAGGGTCCATGAACACTGAAGCTTTCTTT. This rearrangement joins TRBV19 to TRBJ1-1; D may be TRBD1 (6 bases). CDR3 length: 15 amino acids. Germline CDR1 reads LNHDA; CDR2 reads SQIVND (reference sequence). V lost 4 bases to trimming and J lost 0 bases, with 12 bases between them.